Sequencing of this T cell receptor beta chain was carried out in a study of identical twins. Germline V gene sequence: CDR1 MNHEY, CDR2 SVGAGI. V was clipped by 0 bases and J by 0 bases, with 9 bases between them. This CDR3 has 15 amino acids. TCRdb redid the calling of the 5' RACE reads with MiXCR, one entry per CDR3 protein. This sample yields about 340,000 distinct CDR3 sequences, of which 8.5% to 10% are seen a single time; 7.5% to 9.5% belongs to the top ten. This clonotype has at least ten counts. This TCR derives from a woman aged 50 to 60 in good health. The chain is built from TRBV6-5 and TRBJ2-7; D not resolved. Sequencing used naive T cells sorted from blood. CDR3 sequence: CASSYSETPSYEQYF. DNA of the CDR3: TGTGCCAGCAGTTACTCCGAGACTCCCTCCTACGAGCAGTACTTC.